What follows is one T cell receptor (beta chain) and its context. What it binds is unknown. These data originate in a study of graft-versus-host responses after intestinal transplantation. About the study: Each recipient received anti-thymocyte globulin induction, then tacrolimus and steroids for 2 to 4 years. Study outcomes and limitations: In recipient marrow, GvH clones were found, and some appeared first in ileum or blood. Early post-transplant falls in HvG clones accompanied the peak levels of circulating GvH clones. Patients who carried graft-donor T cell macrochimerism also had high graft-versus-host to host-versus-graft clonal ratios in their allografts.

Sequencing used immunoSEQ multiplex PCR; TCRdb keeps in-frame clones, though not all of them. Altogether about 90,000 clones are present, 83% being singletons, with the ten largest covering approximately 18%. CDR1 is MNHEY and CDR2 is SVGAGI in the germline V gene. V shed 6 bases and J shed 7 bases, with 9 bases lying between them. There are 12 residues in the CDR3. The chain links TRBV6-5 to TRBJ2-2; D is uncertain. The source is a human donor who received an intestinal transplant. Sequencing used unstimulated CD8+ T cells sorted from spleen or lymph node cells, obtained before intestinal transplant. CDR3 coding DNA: TGTGCCAGCAGCCCTTACGGCGGGGAGCTGTTTTTT. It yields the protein CASSPYGGELFF.